Shown below are 14 T cell receptor beta chains from a single sample sequenced in a study of regulatory T cells in long-lasting Graves disease. The authors built TCR beta libraries using iRepertoire HTBI primers and Arm-PCR of CDR3 regions. TCRdb called the multiplex PCR reads again in MiXCR, with one record for every CDR3 protein. The table includes a few hundred thousand distinct CDR3 sequences, roughly 16% detected once. Time point noted: newly diagnosed GD, antithyroid drugs for less than 3 months. PBMC-extracted RNA yielded the TCR library. The same sample was also used in a study of T cells in Graves' hyperthyroidism and ophthalmopathy.

The sample consisted of peripheral blood mononuclear cells (PBMCs), taken at new diagnosis, from a patient treated with antithyroid drugs. These TCRs come from a woman aged 18-29 years with Graves disease.

The chain has TRBV28 and TRBJ1-2, with D maybe TRBD1 (6 bases). The CDR3 consists of 15 residues. Germline V gene lookup returns CDR1 MDHEN and CDR2 SYDVKM. V lost 2 bases and J 1 base, leaving 11 bases between the germline ends. Here the CDR3 reads CASSLGTPFNYGYTF. The CDR3 coding sequence is TGTGCCAGCAGTTTAGGGACACCTTTTAACTATGGCTACACCTTC.

This clonotype came up a few times. This sequence joins TRBV20-1 and TRBJ1-5; D remains unclear. The CDR3 contains 13 residues. V was cut by 7 bases and J by 0 bases, with 10 bases left in between. Looked up from germline, CDR1 is DFQATT and CDR2 is SNEGSKA (reference sequence). The CDR3 loop is CSVRTNSNQPQHF. The CDR3, as DNA: TGCAGTGTAAGGACTAATAGCAATCAGCCCCAGCATTTT.

This clonotype came up many times. The chain carries TRBV11-3 and TRBJ2-2; tentatively, D is TRBD1 (5 bases). V was pared by 1 base and J by 5 bases, with 14 bases between. Per the germline V gene, CDR1 is SGHNT and CDR2 is YENEEA. This CDR3 has 16 residues. CDR3 amino acids: CASSLVTGQRTGELFF. The CDR3 region has the DNA TGTGCCAGCAGCTTAGTTACAGGCCAGAGGACCGGGGAGCTGTTTTTT.

This clonotype was seen more than once but under ten times. The rearrangement joins TRBV9 to TRBJ1-1, with TRBD1 matching 7 bases. The CDR3 totals 15 residues. CDR1 SGDLS and CDR2 YYNGEE come from the germline V gene. J gave up 5 bases and V 3 bases, and 10 bases lay outside the gene matches. The CDR3 protein is CASSGNPGGGTEAFF. The CDR3 DNA is TGTGCCAGCAGCGGGAACCCAGGGGGTGGGACTGAAGCTTTCTTT.

In its sample, this clonotype was seen many times. V usage is TRBV12-3 or TRBV12-4 and J usage is TRBJ1-2; 9 bases fit TRBD1. The CDR3 consists of 13 residues. Trimming cost V 6 bases and J 4 bases; bases outside gene matches: 3. In nucleotides, the CDR3 is TGTGCCAGCAGCTTGACAGGGGGCTATGGCTACACCTTC. Its protein product is CASSLTGGYGYTF.

V usage is TRBV12-3 or TRBV12-4 and J usage is TRBJ1-6; 8 positions match TRBD1. Trimming removed 5 bases from V and 0 bases from J; junction bases left unmatched: 6. This CDR3 has 17 residues. The CDR3 is CASSTHRGSSYNSPLHF. The CDR3 DNA follows: TGTGCCAGCAGTACCCACAGGGGGAGCTCCTATAATTCACCCCTCCACTTT.

With respect to this clonotype: No conserved phenylalanine or tryptophan ends this CDR3, so it is likely a read error. The chain has TRBV18 and TRBJ2-1; no clear D. In germline, CDR1 is KGHSH, CDR2 LQKENI. V lost 1 base to trimming and J lost 9 bases, with 7 bases between them. This CDR3 is 12 amino acids long. CDR3 amino acids: CASSPRLGEQFS. DNA of the CDR3: TGTGCCAGCTCACCACGTTTAGGTGAGCAGTTCTCC.

This clonotype was counted only a few times. This chain connects TRBV5-4 to TRBJ2-1, with 8 bases lining up with TRBD1. The CDR3 contains 15 residues. J gave up 4 bases and V 5 bases, and 8 bases lay outside the gene matches. Germline CDR1 and CDR2: SGHNT and YYREEE (reference sequence). The CDR3 DNA is TGTGCCAGCAGACCCGGGACAGGATCTTACAATGAGCAGTTCTTC. This gives the protein CASRPGTGSYNEQFF.

This clonotype appeared many times. The chain carries TRBV27 and TRBJ2-3; perhaps TRBD1 as D (5 bases). The CDR3 is made up of 15 amino acids. Germline V gives CDR1 MNHEY, CDR2 SMNVEV (reference sequence). V lost 3 bases, J lost 3 bases, and 13 bases lay in between. CDR3 in amino acids: CASSFLQGRTDTQYF. The CDR3 nucleotides read TGTGCCAGCAGTTTTCTGCAGGGCCGGACAGATACGCAGTATTTT.

This clonotype has at least ten counts. This chain joins TRBV5-1 and TRBJ2-7; no reliable D call. CDR3 length equals 14 residues. Trimming cost V 1 base and J 7 bases, with 15 bases left between them. Germline V gene sequence: CDR1 SGHRS, CDR2 YFSETQ. The CDR3 DNA follows: TGCGCCAGCAGCTTGCGGCCCCCACCCTCAGAGCAGTACTTC. Protein sequence: CASSLRPPPSEQYF.

Comments on this clonotype: A much larger clone differs by one base, so this may be a read error. V is TRBV7-3 and J is TRBJ2-7; 12 bases agree with TRBD2. The CDR3 covers 16 residues. Germline-derived CDR1 and CDR2 are SGHTA and FQGTGA. Germline trimming cut 6 bases from V and 7 bases from J; bases unmatched to any gene: 13. The chain's CDR3 is CASRPSASGGAGEQYF. The CDR3 nucleotides are TGTGCCAGCAGACCGTCCGCTAGCGGGGGGGCAGGTGAGCAGTACTTC.

This clonotype was seen more than once but under ten times. The rearrangement links TRBV30 to TRBJ2-1; TRBD1 might be the D (6 bases). The CDR3 consists of 12 residues. CDR1 and CDR2 from the germline V gene are GTSNPN and SVGIG (reference sequence). Trimming stripped 1 base from V and 7 bases from J, with 8 bases between. CDR3 nucleotides: TGTGCCTGGAGTGAGGGGGTGAATGAGCAGTTCTTC. It encodes CAWSEGVNEQFF. Complete variable domain (other parts from reference TRBV30 and TRBJ2-1): SQTIHQWPATLVQPVGSPLSLECTVEGTSNPNLYWYRQAAGRGLQLLFYSVGIGQISSEVPQNLSASRPQDRQFILSSKKLLLSDSGFYLCAWSEGVNEQFFGPGTRLTVL.

This clonotype was counted many times. The rearrangement links TRBV18 to TRBJ2-7; a possible D gene is TRBD2 (7 bases). Germline loops: CDR1 KGHSH, CDR2 LQKENI. CDR3 size: 16 residues. Deletions cut 1 base from V and 1 base from J, with 14 bases between. The DNA of the CDR3 is TGTGCCAGCTCACCACTCGGGGGGCCATGGTCCTACGAGCAGTACTTC. This sequence encodes CASSPLGGPWSYEQYF.

This clonotype showed up many times. The chain employs TRBV12-3 or TRBV12-4 and TRBJ1-6, with a possible D match to TRBD1 (5 bases). The CDR3 covers 15 residues. Trimming pared 7 bases from V and 10 bases from J, leaving 20 bases between. CDR3 protein: CASKAGIMFRSPLHF. The CDR3, as DNA: TGTGCCAGCAAGGCAGGGATTATGTTTCGGTCACCCCTCCACTTT.